One and the same sample provided the 8 T cell receptor beta chains below, sequenced in a study of monozygotic twins with inflammatory bowel disease. For each CDR3 protein, TCRdb gives one entry from its re-call of the 5' RACE reads, without DNA. This sample's table has 210,000 or so distinct CDR3 sequences. Sequences were obtained from blood. These receptors all stem from a human donor with ulcerative colitis or Crohn's disease, or a healthy co-twin of an affected twin (not recorded which).

The chain has TRBV7-9 and TRBJ1-2. Germline values: CDR1 SEHNR, CDR2 FQNEAQ (reference sequence). The CDR3 has 12 residues. CDR3 residues: CASSLNGLGFTF. Combining the CDR3 with reference TRBV7-9 and TRBJ1-2 gives the whole variable domain DTGVSQNPRHKITKRGQNVTFRCDPISEHNRLYWYRQTLGQGPEFLTYFQNEAQLEKSRLLSDRFSAERPKGSFSTLEIQRTEQGDSAMYLCASSLNGLGFTFGSGTRLTVV.

The rearrangement joins TRBV4-2 to TRBJ2-1; the TRBD2 assignment by TCRdb is unverifiable without DNA. The CDR3 loop spans 17 amino acids. The germline CDR1 and CDR2 sequences are LGHNA and YNFKEQ. The CDR3 sequence is CASSQVHGGTSGREQFF.

The chain combines TRBV12-3 or TRBV12-4 with TRBJ1-1; TCRdb indicates TRBD1, and absent DNA this call remains unverified. The CDR3 sequence is 12 residues long. The CDR3 is CASSFSQAEAFF.

The chain employs TRBV27 and TRBJ2-3. The CDR3 is 13 residues long. CDR1 and CDR2 from the germline V gene are MNHEY and SMNVEV (reference sequence). The CDR3 sequence is CASSSDSSDTQYF.

The chain is built from TRBV7-9 and TRBJ1-2; TCRdb proposes TRBD1, but this gene call is untestable without DNA. CDR1 is SEHNR, CDR2 FQNEAQ, per germline (reference sequence). The CDR3 loop spans 15 amino acids. CDR3 region: CASSLGARQGHGYTF.

The chain combines TRBV7-2 with TRBJ1-1. The CDR3 extends over 13 amino acids. Germline V gene lookup returns CDR1 SGHTA and CDR2 FQGNSA. CDR3 region: CASSFGGKTEAFF.

V gene TRBV10-3 combines with J gene TRBJ1-4; the D call from TCRdb, TRBD1, cannot be confirmed without DNA. Germline V lookup: CDR1 ENHRY, CDR2 SYGVKD. The CDR3 covers 13 residues. The CDR3 sequence: CAIRGQSNEKLFF.

The chain uses TRBV5-6 and TRBJ2-7; TCRdb picks TRBD1, but there is no DNA to check that call. Germline CDR1 SGHDT, CDR2 YYEEEE. This CDR3 is 16 amino acids long. CDR3: CASSWTGRSFSYEQYF.